The subject of this entry is one T cell receptor (beta chain). What it binds is unknown. This specimen belongs to a study of cytomegalovirus exposure and HLA in healthy donors. Study-wide points: Overall, approximately 180 TCR beta chains were annotated as cytomegalovirus-associated.

The repertoire was sequenced with immunoSEQ multiplex PCR; TCRdb's copy has only in-frame clones and lacks some. The sample has a few hundred thousand clones, 88% seen once. The sequence was obtained from a man aged 25 to 40 in good health and CMV-seronegative. Sequencing input: PBMCs.

The CDR3 loop reads CASRTGTGGAGLSRSTDTQYF. The CDR3 coding sequence is TGTGCCAGCAGAACCGGGACAGGGGGCGCAGGACTGTCAAGAAGCACAGATACGCAGTATTTT. The V and J genes are TRBV2 and TRBJ2-3, with 12 bases that match TRBD1. The CDR3 sequence is 21 residues long. V lost 6 bases to trimming and J lost 0 bases; unmatched junction nucleotides: 19. CDR1 is SNHLY, CDR2 FYNNEI, per germline.